These T cell receptor beta chains were read from a single sample in a study of T-cell reconstitution after alpha-beta-depleted transplantation in children. TCRdb analysed the PCR reads with MiXCR anew, one entry per CDR3 protein. The data show 77,000 or so distinct CDR3 sequences, with around 18% seen just once and approximately 51% held by the top ten. Source: PBMCs, mostly from graft donor cells, taken 360 days after TCRalphabeta/CD19-depleted stem cell transplant. The origin of the receptors is a male patient aged 2 to 10 who had a stem cell transplant for acute lymphoblastic leukemia, so the T cells may come from the graft donor. Each CDR3 is given with its conserved first and last residue. The D gene is left open where the match is weak. Some rows have no size entry. The others give once, few or many, or a class for an expanded clone.

j_call | v_call | d_call | clone_size | cdr3_aa | cdr3_nt
TRBJ2-1 | TRBV29-1 | - | few | CSAGTTEIKQFF | TGCAGCGCCGGAACGACGGAGATTAAGCAGTTCTTC
TRBJ2-7 | TRBV11-2 | - | - | CASSSHIGSTYEQYF | TGTGCCAGCAGCTCACATATTGGGTCGACCTACGAGCAGTACTTC
TRBJ2-5 | TRBV5-5 | TRBD2 | few | CASSSQTSGSETQYF | TGTGCCAGCAGCTCCCAGACTAGCGGGAGTGAGACCCAGTACTTC
TRBJ1-2 | TRBV5-1 | - | - | CASRLKLNGYWGYTF | TGCGCCAGCAGATTGAAACTGAACGGATACTGGGGCTACACCTTC
TRBJ2-4 | TRBV29-1 | - | - | CSVRTSAWAKNIQYF | TGCAGCGTTCGGACAAGCGCGTGGGCCAAAAACATTCAGTACTTC
TRBJ1-5 | TRBV27 | - | - | CASSLPSGPQHF | TGTGCCAGCAGTTTACCCTCGGGGCCCCAGCATTTT
TRBJ1-2 | TRBV6-5 | - | - | CASSNGGENYGYTF | TGTGCCAGCAGTAACGGCGGAGAAAACTATGGCTACACCTTC
TRBJ2-7 | TRBV7-6 | - | - | CASSLLSGVGSYEQYF | TGTGCCAGCAGCTTACTAAGCGGAGTTGGTTCCTACGAGCAGTACTTC
TRBJ1-2 | TRBV5-1 | TRBD1 | many | CASSTETGGVAGYTF | TGCGCCAGCAGCACCGAGACAGGGGGCGTAGCTGGCTACACCTTC
TRBJ2-7 | TRBV12-3/TRBV12-4 | - | few | CASSPGDIRIVYEQYF | TGTGCCAGCAGTCCCGGGGACATCAGAATAGTCTACGAGCAGTACTTC
TRBJ2-3 | TRBV5-1 | - | few | CASSLGASTDTQYF | TGCGCCAGCAGCTTGGGGGCTAGCACAGATACGCAGTATTTT
TRBJ2-5 | TRBV5-1 | - | - | CASSWSGQETQYF | TGCGCCAGCAGCTGGAGTGGCCAAGAGACCCAGTACTTC
TRBJ2-5 | TRBV5-1 | - | - | CASSKRNRDLETQYF | TGCGCCAGCAGCAAGAGGAACAGGGATTTGGAGACCCAGTACTTC
TRBJ2-7 | TRBV4-1 | - | few | CASSHSGSYEQYF | TGCGCCAGCAGCCATTCAGGGAGCTACGAGCAGTACTTC
TRBJ2-3 | TRBV7-9 | - | - | CASSSQQGRETDTQYF | TGTGCCAGCAGCTCACAACAGGGTCGGGAAACAGATACGCAGTATTTT
TRBJ2-1 | TRBV3-1 | TRBD2 | few | CASSQRSGRGSEQFF | TGTGCCAGCAGCCAACGTAGCGGGAGGGGTAGCGAGCAGTTCTTC
TRBJ1-6 | TRBV12-3/TRBV12-4 | - | - | CASSLGAGSSYNSPLHF | TGTGCCAGCAGTTTAGGAGCCGGAAGCTCCTATAATTCACCCCTCCACTTT
TRBJ2-7 | TRBV7-2 | - | many | CASSQRPGYEQYF | TGTGCCAGCAGTCAACGACCGGGCTACGAGCAGTACTTC
TRBJ1-6 | TRBV6-1 | - | - | CATEGYRVHNSPLHF | TGTGCCACCGAGGGGTACAGGGTTCATAATTCACCCCTCCACTTT
TRBJ2-1 | TRBV2 | TRBD2 | few | CASRAGTSGYNEQFF | TGTGCCAGCAGGGCCGGGACTAGCGGTTACAATGAGCAGTTCTTC
TRBJ2-2 | TRBV5-4 | - | once | CASSLRAGMTGELFF | TGTGCCAGCAGCTTGCGGGCAGGGATGACCGGGGAGCTGTTTTTT
TRBJ2-7 | TRBV7-2 | TRBD2 | - | CASRQTSGRYEQYF | TGTGCCAGCAGGCAGACTAGCGGGAGGTACGAGCAGTACTTC
TRBJ2-7 | TRBV11-3 | - | - | CASSLGLVDSYEQYF | TGTGCCAGCAGCCTAGGCCTGGTCGACTCCTACGAGCAGTACTTC
TRBJ1-6 | TRBV15 | TRBD1 | few | CATSRGNRGQNSPLHF | TGTGCCACCAGCAGAGGGAACAGGGGGCAAAATTCACCCCTCCACTTT
TRBJ2-2 | TRBV27 | TRBD1 | - | CASSLRDRRFGNTGELFF | TGTGCCAGCAGCCTCCGGGACAGGAGGTTCGGGAACACCGGGGAGCTGTTTTTT
TRBJ2-7 | TRBV7-9 | - | - | CASSRMGRSNEQYF | TGTGCCAGCAGCCGAATGGGACGCTCCAACGAGCAGTACTTC
TRBJ2-1 | TRBV29-1 | - | few | CSVEGGVRYNEQFF | TGCAGCGTTGAAGGGGGAGTGCGTTACAATGAGCAGTTCTTC
TRBJ2-5 | TRBV7-2 | - | many | CASTTYETQYF | TGTGCCAGCACGACTTACGAGACCCAGTACTTC
TRBJ2-7 | TRBV7-8 | TRBD2 | - | CASSLGAGGSSYEQYF | TGTGCCAGCAGCTTAGGAGCGGGAGGCAGCTCCTACGAGCAGTACTTC
TRBJ2-7 | TRBV24-1 | - | - | CATSDSGREQYF | TGTGCCACCAGTGATTCGGGCCGCGAGCAGTACTTC
TRBJ1-2 | TRBV20-1 | - | few | CSASDRTNYGYTF | TGCAGTGCTTCCGACAGGACTAACTATGGCTACACCTTC
TRBJ2-3 | TRBV20-1 | TRBD1 | - | CSATGTGRADTQYF | TGCAGTGCTACGGGGACAGGGAGGGCAGATACGCAGTATTTT
TRBJ1-2 | TRBV6-6 | - | - | CASSYGQATGYTF | TGTGCCAGCAGTTACGGTCAAGCGACTGGCTACACCTTC
TRBJ2-5 | TRBV5-1 | TRBD1 | few | CASSANLGQGKETQYF | TGCGCCAGCAGCGCCAACCTGGGACAGGGAAAAGAGACCCAGTACTTC
TRBJ2-7 | TRBV18 | TRBD1 | many | CASSPRQGAVEQYF | TGTGCCAGCTCACCGAGACAGGGGGCAGTTGAGCAGTACTTC
TRBJ2-7 | TRBV7-9 | TRBD1 | few | CASSLASGTGGYEQYF | TGTGCCAGCAGCTTAGCCTCCGGGACAGGGGGCTACGAGCAGTACTTC
TRBJ2-7 | TRBV5-1 | TRBD2 | many | CASSRTMGDYYEQYF | TGCGCCAGCAGCAGAACAATGGGGGACTACTACGAGCAGTACTTC
TRBJ2-5 | TRBV10-3 | TRBD2 | few | CAISESGLAGGVGETQYF | TGTGCCATCAGTGAGTCGGGACTAGCGGGAGGAGTAGGAGAGACCCAGTACTTC
TRBJ2-1 | TRBV5-1 | - | few | CASKPSFNEQFF | TGCGCCAGCAAGCCCAGTTTCAATGAGCAGTTCTTC
TRBJ2-1 | TRBV2 | - | few | CAFKREGGLYNEQFF | TGTGCCTTCAAAAGGGAAGGAGGCTTGTACAATGAGCAGTTCTTC
TRBJ2-3 | TRBV7-2 | TRBD2 | many | CASSRPGLALAHNTQYF | TGTGCCAGCAGCAGACCGGGACTAGCATTGGCGCATAATACGCAGTATTTT
TRBJ2-1 | TRBV10-3 | - | few | CAISVQGGNEQFF | TGTGCCATCAGTGTTCAGGGGGGGAATGAGCAGTTCTTC